This T cell receptor (beta chain) comes out of a study of T cell responses to AZD1222 COVID-19 vaccine. General study points: Donor demographics were predominantly white British with a female majority; clonal diversity may be underestimated. Spike-specific TCRs gained breadth and depth after people received two AZD1222 doses. Reports indicate that nearly half of spike-specific TCRs are directed at unmutated variant regions. Just five or six AZD1222 recipients were seropositive at baseline.

Sequenced by immunoSEQ multiplex PCR; TCRdb stores in-frame clones only, minus some. The repertoire includes roughly 200,000 clones, almost 90% of them detected once, and over 6% sits in the top ten. In the case of this clone: The antigen is undetermined.

Trimming took 1 base from V and 4 from J, leaving 22 bases between them. CDR3 length: 19 residues. Germline CDR1 is LGHNA and CDR2 is YSLEER. This chain uses TRBV4-3 with TRBJ2-2; D remains ambiguous. Specimen: peripheral blood, collected on day 0 of AZD1222 vaccination. This TCR was sampled from an adult in good health. CDR3 bases: TGCGCCAGCAGCCAAGGCCGCTTTGATGGGGTTGGGGTCACCGGGGAGCTGTTTTTT. This translates into CASSQGRFDGVGVTGELFF.